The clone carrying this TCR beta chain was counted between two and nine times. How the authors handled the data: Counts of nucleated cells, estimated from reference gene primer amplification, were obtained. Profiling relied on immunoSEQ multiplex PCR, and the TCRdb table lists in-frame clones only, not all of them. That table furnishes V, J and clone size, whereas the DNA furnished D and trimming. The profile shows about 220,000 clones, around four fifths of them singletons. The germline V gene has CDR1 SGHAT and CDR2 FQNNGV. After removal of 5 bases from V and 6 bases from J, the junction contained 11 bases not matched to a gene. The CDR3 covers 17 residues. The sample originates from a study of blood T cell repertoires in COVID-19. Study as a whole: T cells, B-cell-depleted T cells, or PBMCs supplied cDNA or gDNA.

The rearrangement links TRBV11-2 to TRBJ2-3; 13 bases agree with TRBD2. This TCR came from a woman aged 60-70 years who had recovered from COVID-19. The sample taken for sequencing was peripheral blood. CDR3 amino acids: CASSPSLLAGGHDTQYF. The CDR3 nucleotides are TGTGCCAGCAGCCCCTCACTACTAGCGGGGGGGCATGATACGCAGTATTTT.